This TCR beta chain was identified during a study of T cell repertoires in cytomegalovirus infection. Background on the study: Public TCR beta signatures marked donors with CMV infection and the matching HLA. Study-wide points: Totalled public TCR beta family frequency picked out people who carried CMV plus the relevant HLA. There were HLA-C-restricted CMV-specific TCR beta clonotypes dominating the ex vivo response.

A word on this clonotype: Its target is unknown.

TCRdb re-analysed the reads in MiXCR, keeping a single row per CDR3 protein. Here the sample spans 450,000 to 550,000 distinct CDR3 sequences, approximately 16% being singletons. The CDR3 is 15 amino acids. Germline loops: CDR1 MNHGY, CDR2 SAAAGT. V shed 0 bases and J shed 3 bases, with 9 bases lying between them. The chain employs TRBV6-8 and TRBJ2-1; either TRBD1 or TRBD2 may fit D (5 bases each). This sequence was found in a human donor in good health (CMV status not recorded). Some clones in this sample may be carry-over from other donors' samples. The material sequenced was CD8+ T cells from PBMCs. CDR3 DNA: TGTGCCAGCAGTTACTCGAGGGGCTTCTACAATGAGCAGTTCTTC. It yields the protein CASSYSRGFYNEQFF.